The 18 T cell receptor beta chains below all came from one sample that was sequenced in a study of blood T cell repertoires in COVID-19 (dated by TCRdb to between 2020 and 2021). The library was built by means of the immunoSEQ multiplex PCR assay. The table was pulled from immuneACCESS by TCRdb, which kept in-frame rearrangements only. Such tables lose some clones; where checked, under half of the loss comes from unresolved V genes, and the rest has no known cause. The sample table contains about 40,000 clones; only one count was recorded for roughly nine tenths of them. The ten largest clones represent roughly 15% of the sample. The sample taken for sequencing was peripheral blood. The receptor set was obtained from a man between 65 and 85 years old with active COVID-19.

About this clone itself: The sample holds other DNA sequences that translate to the same CDR3. The CDR3 sequence is CASSLEQVPRTDTQYF. CDR3 coding DNA: TGTGCCAGCAGCTTGGAACAGGTACCTCGCACAGATACGCAGTATTTT. The chain is built from TRBV5-6 and TRBJ2-3; weak D call: TRBD1 (5 bases). This CDR3 has 16 residues. V shed 0 bases and J shed 1 base, with 12 bases lying between them. Germline V gene lookup returns CDR1 SGHDT and CDR2 YYEEEE.

V and J are TRBV5-6 and TRBJ2-3, with TRBD2 matching 9 bases. With V trimmed by 1 base and J by 3 bases, 9 bases remained unmatched. The CDR3 runs to 17 residues. In germline, CDR1 is SGHDT, CDR2 YYEEEE. The CDR3 spells CASSLYIWREGTDTQYF. The CDR3 coding sequence is TGTGCCAGCAGCTTGTATATATGGCGGGAGGGGACAGATACGCAGTATTTT.

This chain joins TRBV29-1 and TRBJ1-2; TRBD1 matches 9 bases. CDR3 length: 17 residues. V lost 2 bases to trimming and J lost 1 base; unmatched junction nucleotides: 11. Looked up from germline, CDR1 is SQVTM and CDR2 is ANQGSEA. The CDR3 nucleotides read TGCAGCGTTGAAATCCCTACAGGGGGCAGTCATAACTATGGCTACACCTTC. Translated: CSVEIPTGGSHNYGYTF.

This chain uses TRBV5-6 with TRBJ1-4, with D uncertain. Trimming took off 0 bases at V and 0 bases at J, with 12 bases between the two ends. CDR3 size: 17 residues. Germline assignment: CDR1 SGHDT and CDR2 YYEEEE. The CDR3 DNA follows: TGTGCCAGCAGCTTGGGGGAGGGTTTGGCAACTAATGAAAAACTGTTTTTT. Translating gives CASSLGEGLATNEKLFF. The full variable domain, its missing parts supplied by reference TRBV5-6 and TRBJ1-4, is DAGVTQSPTHLIKTRGQQVTLRCSPKSGHDTVSWYQQALGQGPQFIFQYYEEEERQRGNFPDRFSGHQFPNYSSELNVNALLLGDSALYLCASSLGEGLATNEKLFFGSGTQLSVL.

The V and J genes are TRBV5-4 and TRBJ1-2, with TRBD1 identical over 10 bases. The CDR3 has 13 amino acids. With 4 bases clipped from V and 8 bases from J, the junction kept 5 bases outside the gene matches. The germline gives CDR1 SGHNT, CDR2 YYREEE (reference sequence). The CDR3 coding sequence is TGTGCCAGCAGCCAGACAGGGGGCGACGGCTACACCTTC. Translated: CASSQTGGDGYTF.

The CDR3 DNA reads TGTGCCAGCAGCGTAGGGGCGGGGGAGGAGAAGACCCAGTACTTC. Its protein is CASSVGAGEEKTQYF. The J gene is TRBJ2-5, the V gene TRBV9; 7 bases match TRBD2. This CDR3 contains 15 residues. The germline gives CDR1 SGDLS, CDR2 YYNGEE. The V and J ends lost 0 bases and 6 bases, in that order; junction bases with no gene match: 8.

The J gene is TRBJ2-2, the V gene TRBV19; D perhaps matches TRBD1 (5 bases). The germline V gene has CDR1 LNHDA and CDR2 SQIVND (reference sequence). The CDR3 contains 15 residues. With 3 bases removed from V and 4 bases from J, the gap between germline ends came to 12 bases. The CDR3 DNA sequence: TGTGCCAGTAGTATGAGAAGGGGTAGCACCGGGGAGCTGTTTTTT. As protein: CASSMRRGSTGELFF.

The V call is TRBV7-2, the J call TRBJ1-2, with 7 bases identical to TRBD1. Germline CDR1 SGHTA, CDR2 FQGNSA. V lost 5 bases, J lost 7 bases, and 10 bases stayed unmatched. The CDR3 spans 14 residues. The CDR3 bases are TGTGCCAGCAGCCCGGGCAGGGGGGCGGGTGGCTACACCTTC. Translated: CASSPGRGAGGYTF. The complete variable domain, with remaining parts taken from reference TRBV7-2 and TRBJ1-2, reads GAGVSQSPSNKVTEKGKDVELRCDPISGHTALYWYRQSLGQGLEFLIYFQGNSAPDKSGLPSDRFSAERTGGSVSTLTIQRTQQEDSAVYLCASSPGRGAGGYTFGSGTRLTVV.

This clone was seen only once. The chain couples TRBV18 to TRBJ2-3, with 8 bases identical to TRBD2. The CDR3 has 15 amino acids. Germline V gene data show CDR1 as KGHSH and CDR2 as LQKENI. The J segment lost 2 bases and the V segment lost 6 bases, leaving 7 bases of the junction unmatched. CDR3 region: CASSLAGGDTDTQYF. The CDR3 nucleotides read TGTGCCAGCTCCCTGGCGGGGGGAGACACAGATACGCAGTATTTT.

This chain links TRBV11-2 with TRBJ1-4; 9 nucleotides line up with TRBD1. With V trimmed by 0 bases and J by 5 bases, 16 bases remained unmatched. Germline CDR1 and CDR2: SGHAT and FQNNGV. CDR3 length: 20 residues. Here the CDR3 DNA reads TGTGCCAGCAGCTTAGACCGGGACAGGGTTAGTACCCCCTCAAATGAAAAACTGTTTTTT. Amino acid sequence: CASSLDRDRVSTPSNEKLFF.

V is TRBV19 and J is TRBJ1-1, with a weak D call TRBD1 (6 bases). V lost 4 bases to trimming and J lost 1 base, with 13 bases between them. The germline V gene encodes CDR1 LNHDA and CDR2 SQIVND (reference sequence). The CDR3 consists of 15 residues. CDR3 sequence: CASSKTDSENTEAFF. CDR3 DNA sequence: TGTGCCAGTAGTAAAACGGACAGTGAGAACACTGAAGCTTTCTTT.

This sequence joins TRBV11-2 and TRBJ1-1; 12 bases are a match to TRBD1. Germline CDR1 SGHAT, CDR2 FQNNGV. The V and J ends lost 4 bases and 0 bases, in that order; junction bases with no gene match: 6. This CDR3 region has 17 residues. The CDR3 coding sequence is TGTGCCAGCAGCTCAGGGACAGGGGGCGTATTGAACACTGAAGCTTTCTTT. Translated, it gives CASSSGTGGVLNTEAFF.

The chain joins TRBV11-2 to TRBJ1-1; maybe TRBD1 (6 bases). This CDR3 has 14 amino acids. Trimming removed 6 bases from V and 5 bases from J, with 16 bases in between. The germline CDR1 and CDR2 sequences are SGHAT and FQNNGV. CDR3 DNA sequence: TGTGCCAGCAGGGCCCACCAGGGGATGACTGAAGCTTTCTTT. Translation: CASRAHQGMTEAFF.

The V and J genes are TRBV28 and TRBJ2-7; D possibly corresponds to TRBD1 (7 bases). Germline assignment: CDR1 MDHEN and CDR2 SYDVKM. The CDR3 runs 15 residues. Between the trimmed V and J ends, which lost 5 bases and 4 bases, there was a span of 18 bases. CDR3 sequence (DNA): TGTGCCAGCAGTACCCCAGGGGGAGGACAGTACGAGCAGTACTTC. This encodes CASSTPGGGQYEQYF.

The gene calls are TRBV7-2 and TRBJ2-2; the match to TRBD2 covers 9 bases. The CDR3 covers 16 residues. The J segment lost 4 bases and the V segment lost 3 bases, leaving 6 bases of the junction unmatched. Germline loops: CDR1 SGHTA, CDR2 FQGNSA. CDR3 amino acids: CASSLVRGGSTGELFF. DNA for the CDR3: TGTGCCAGCAGCTTGGTGCGGGGGGGCAGCACCGGGGAGCTGTTTTTT. Looking up the rest from reference TRBV7-2 and TRBJ2-2 gives the full variable domain: GAGVSQSPSNKVTEKGKDVELRCDPISGHTALYWYRQSLGQGLEFLIYFQGNSAPDKSGLPSDRFSAERTGGSVSTLTIQRTQQEDSAVYLCASSLVRGGSTGELFFGEGSRLTVL.

The V call is TRBV7-9, the J call TRBJ1-1, with no clear D. The V end was cut by 0 bases, the J end by 3 bases, with 8 bases between. The CDR3 loop spans 14 amino acids. Germline V gene data show CDR1 as SEHNR and CDR2 as FQNEAQ (reference sequence). The CDR3 loop reads CASSLAPGDTEAFF. Here the CDR3 DNA reads TGTGCCAGCAGCTTAGCTCCAGGTGACACTGAAGCTTTCTTT.

The chain has TRBV15 and TRBJ1-1; D gene unclear. Deletions cut 0 bases from V and 8 bases from J, with 22 bases between. The CDR3 consists of 17 residues. From germline, CDR1 is LNHNV and CDR2 YYDKDF (reference sequence). The CDR3 region has the DNA TGTGCCACCAGCAGAGATCGTTTGTCGAGGACTATGAGGGAAGCTTTCTTT. Translation gives CATSRDRLSRTMREAFF.

The chain links TRBV6-1 to TRBJ1-2; D is possibly TRBD1 (6 bases). The CDR3 loop spans 13 amino acids. With 2 bases removed from V and 5 bases from J, the gap between germline ends came to 9 bases. Germline CDR1 is MNHNS and CDR2 is SASEGT. The CDR3 region has the DNA TGTGCCAGCAGTGAAACCACAGGGTATGGCTACACCTTC. Amino acids: CASSETTGYGYTF.